Listed below are T cell receptor beta chains from one sample, sequenced in a study of cytomegalovirus exposure and HLA in healthy donors. Here immunoSEQ multiplex PCR was the method, and the copy in TCRdb shows in-frame clones only, minus some. In total, the table holds approximately 140,000 clones. Source material: PBMCs. The origin of the receptors is a woman between 18 and 30 years old in good health and CMV-seronegative. CDR3s include the opening cysteine and the closing phenylalanine or tryptophan. D genes are given only for firm matches.

TRBJ1-2	TRBV7-2	.	CASSTGYGYTF	TGTGCCAGCAGCACAGGCTATGGCTACACCTTC
TRBJ2-5	TRBV9	TRBD2	CASSSIAGGFQETQYF	TGTGCCAGCAGCTCTATAGCGGGAGGGTTTCAAGAGACCCAGTACTTC
TRBJ1-1	TRBV5-4	TRBD1	CASSKGQGRTEAFF	TGTGCCAGCAGCAAAGGACAGGGGCGGACTGAAGCTTTCTTT
TRBJ2-1	TRBV6-1	TRBD1	CASSAPDRGAGNEQFF	TGTGCCAGCAGTGCCCCGGACAGGGGAGCTGGCAATGAGCAGTTCTTC
TRBJ1-1	TRBV20-1	.	CSARVPRRAFF	TGCAGTGCTAGGGTCCCACGGAGAGCTTTCTTT
TRBJ1-4	TRBV19	.	CASSIVGGARTNEKLFF	TGTGCCAGTAGTATTGTTGGGGGGGCGCGGACTAATGAAAAACTGTTTTTT
TRBJ1-2	TRBV15	.	CATSRELTGRGPPGYTF	TGTGCCACCAGCAGGGAACTTACAGGGAGGGGTCCTCCTGGCTACACCTTC
TRBJ2-1	TRBV6-4	.	CASSASPDSIREQFF	TGTGCCAGCAGTGCATCCCCCGACTCCATTCGAGAGCAGTTCTTC
TRBJ2-2	TRBV30	TRBD2	CAWSVRGLGRLGELFF	TGTGCCTGGAGTGTACGAGGACTAGGGAGACTCGGGGAGCTGTTTTTT
TRBJ1-3	TRBV10-3	.	CAISRQDSGNTIYF	TGTGCCATCAGTCGACAGGACTCTGGAAACACCATATATTTT
TRBJ1-4	TRBV5-6	.	CASSRPAGVEKLFF	TGTGCCAGCAGCCGCCCGGCAGGGGTCGAAAAACTGTTTTTT
TRBJ1-1	TRBV19	.	CASSPGNTEAFF	TGTGCCAGTAGTCCGGGGAACACTGAAGCTTTCTTT
TRBJ2-1	TRBV6-1	TRBD2	CASSGLAEQYNEQFF	TGTGCCAGCAGTGGACTAGCGGAGCAATACAATGAGCAGTTCTTC
TRBJ2-3	TRBV19	TRBD2	CASSTGLGSTDTQYF	TGTGCCAGTAGTACCGGACTAGGAAGCACAGATACGCAGTATTTT
TRBJ1-5	TRBV30	.	CAWNPGASQPQHF	TGTGCCTGGAACCCAGGGGCGAGTCAGCCCCAGCATTTT
TRBJ2-1	TRBV4-1	.	CASSQGENEQFF	TGCGCCAGCAGCCAAGGGGAGAATGAGCAGTTCTTC
TRBJ2-3	TRBV5-4	.	CASSLGGPGADTQYF	TGTGCCAGCAGCTTGGGAGGGCCGGGGGCAGATACGCAGTATTTT
TRBJ1-3	TRBV30	.	CAWSSSSGNTIYF	TGTGCCTGGAGTAGTAGCTCTGGAAACACCATATATTTT
TRBJ1-1	TRBV2	TRBD1	CASSGQGNTEAFF	TGTGCCAGCAGTGGACAGGGGAACACTGAAGCTTTCTTT
TRBJ2-1	TRBV7-2	TRBD2	CASSPSGRARGNEQFF	TGTGCCAGCAGCCCCAGCGGGAGGGCCAGAGGGAATGAGCAGTTCTTC
TRBJ2-1	TRBV11-3	TRBD2	CASSRRLAGGSYNEQFF	TGTGCCAGCAGCCGAAGACTAGCGGGAGGATCATACAATGAGCAGTTCTTC
TRBJ1-5	TRBV19	TRBD1	CASSELTGNQPQHF	TGTGCCAGTAGTGAATTGACAGGGAATCAGCCCCAGCATTTT
TRBJ1-1	TRBV19	TRBD1	CASSITQGERTEAFF	TGTGCCAGTAGTATCACCCAGGGGGAACGAACTGAAGCTTTCTTT
TRBJ2-1	TRBV2	.	CASSQSRTEDNEQFF	TGTGCCAGCAGTCAATCTCGGACAGAAGATAATGAGCAGTTCTTC
TRBJ1-1	TRBV19	TRBD1	CASTRGQGVNTEAFF	TGTGCCAGTACCCGGGGTCAGGGGGTGAACACTGAAGCTTTCTTT
TRBJ2-1	TRBV19	TRBD2	CASSRTSGSFDEQFF	TGTGCCAGTAGTCGGACTAGCGGGAGTTTTGATGAGCAGTTCTTC
TRBJ2-2	TRBV19	TRBD2	CASSTTSGPTGELFF	TGTGCCAGTAGTACGACTAGCGGGCCCACCGGGGAGCTGTTTTTT
TRBJ2-5	TRBV21-1	.	CASSPSPDGEGTQYF	TGTGCCAGCAGCCCAAGCCCCGACGGAGAGGGTACCCAGTACTTC
TRBJ2-3	TRBV9	.	CASSVTAWGYTDTQYF	TGTGCCAGCAGCGTAACGGCTTGGGGCTACACAGATACGCAGTATTTT
TRBJ1-4	TRBV19	TRBD1	CASSSRQGAAEKLFF	TGTGCCAGTAGTTCCCGACAGGGGGCAGCCGAAAAACTGTTTTTT
TRBJ2-3	TRBV5-1	TRBD1	CASSLGTGGVPDTQYF	TGCGCCAGCAGCTTGGGAACAGGGGGCGTCCCAGATACGCAGTATTTT
TRBJ1-5	TRBV18	.	CASSPGADQPQHF	TGTGCCAGCTCACCAGGAGCCGACCAGCCCCAGCATTTT
TRBJ1-2	TRBV7-3	.	CASSLQGSGGYTF	TGTGCCAGCAGCTTACAGGGGTCAGGCGGCTACACCTTC
TRBJ2-3	TRBV6-6	.	CASSSSDRAGTDTQYF	TGTGCCAGCAGTAGCTCCGACAGGGCGGGGACAGATACGCAGTATTTT
TRBJ1-2	TRBV5-8	.	CASSLRSQNYGYTF	TGTGCCAGCAGCTTGCGGAGCCAGAACTATGGCTACACCTTC
TRBJ2-2	TRBV10-1	.	CASSVKDTNTGELFF	TGCGCCAGCAGTGTCAAGGACACGAACACCGGGGAGCTGTTTTTT
TRBJ2-3	TRBV29-1	.	CSGTTSDYTDTQYF	TGCAGCGGTACGACTAGTGACTACACAGATACGCAGTATTTT
TRBJ1-3	TRBV4-3	.	CASSQLDRSSGNTIYF	TGCGCCAGCAGCCAACTAGACAGGAGCTCTGGAAACACCATATATTTT
TRBJ1-1	TRBV18	.	CASSPGTSNTEAFF	TGTGCCAGCTCACCAGGGACAAGCAACACTGAAGCTTTCTTT
TRBJ2-6	TRBV5-4	TRBD1	CASSSGDSIFSGANVLTF	TGTGCCAGCAGCTCCGGGGACAGCATTTTCTCTGGGGCCAACGTCCTGACTTTC
TRBJ1-1	TRBV5-1	TRBD1	CASSLADRGLGWGTEAFF	TGCGCCAGCAGCTTGGCAGACAGGGGGCTAGGGTGGGGCACTGAAGCTTTCTTT
TRBJ1-1	TRBV14	.	CASSRPTGPRGTEAFF	TGTGCCAGCAGCCGCCCGACAGGCCCACGGGGCACTGAAGCTTTCTTT
TRBJ1-1	TRBV19	.	CASSIDRGSGSAFF	TGTGCCAGTAGTATAGACAGGGGAAGCGGGAGCGCTTTCTTT
TRBJ2-2	TRBV5-8	.	CASSYGQNTGELFF	TGTGCCAGCAGCTATGGACAGAACACCGGGGAGCTGTTTTTT
TRBJ2-5	TRBV11-3	TRBD2	CASSLDGGGQETQYF	TGTGCCAGCAGCTTAGATGGGGGGGGACAAGAGACCCAGTACTTC
TRBJ2-5	TRBV21-1	.	CASGGDYSGPGSKETQYF	TGTGCCAGCGGCGGAGATTATTCAGGCCCGGGGTCAAAGGAGACCCAGTACTTC
TRBJ2-5	TRBV18	TRBD1	CASSPRDRGPETQYF	TGTGCCAGCTCACCCCGGGACAGGGGGCCAGAGACCCAGTACTTC